These 30 T cell receptor beta chains were all obtained from the same sample, sequenced in a study of OX40 agonist ivuxolimab in advanced cancers. Library preparation employed the immunoSEQ multiplex PCR assay. TCRdb holds this immuneACCESS table with in-frame rearrangements only. Some clones are missing; in checked studies, unresolved V genes explain under half, and the rest has no known cause. For this sample the table gives about 110,000 clones, of which approximately 90% were detected only once. Approximately 0.63% of the sample is in the top ten clones. The sample in question was CD4+ or CD8+ T cells sorted from blood, obtained in a trial of the OX40 agonist ivuxolimab. These receptors were collected from an adult with an advanced solid tumor such as melanoma, head and neck, liver or kidney cancer.

The chain is built from TRBV4-2 and TRBJ1-3, with TRBD1 identical over 8 bases. This CDR3 is 15 amino acids long. Germline CDR1 LGHNA, CDR2 YNFKEQ. The V and J ends lost 0 bases and 4 bases, in that order; junction bases with no gene match: 2. The DNA of the CDR3 is TGTGCCAGCAGCCAAGACCCAGGGGGCGGAAACACCATATATTTT. Amino acids: CASSQDPGGGNTIYF.

V is TRBV5-6 and J is TRBJ1-1; D is unresolved. The CDR3 has 13 amino acids. Trimming took 1 base from V and 6 from J, leaving 10 bases between them. The germline gives CDR1 SGHDT, CDR2 YYEEEE. The CDR3 region has the DNA TGTGCCAGCAGCTTGAATGGGTGGTCTGAAGCTTTCTTT. It is translated as CASSLNGWSEAFF.

The chain uses TRBV19 and TRBJ1-5, with a weak D call TRBD1 (5 bases). Germline CDR1 is LNHDA and CDR2 is SQIVND (reference sequence). The CDR3 has 15 amino acids. Trimming took 3 bases from V and 7 from J, leaving 16 bases between them. The CDR3 region has the DNA TGTGCCAGTAGTATCCTCGGGGCTCGGACGCAGCCCCAGCATTTT. Protein sequence: CASSILGARTQPQHF.

The chain uses TRBV11-2 and TRBJ2-1; perhaps TRBD1 as D (6 bases). Germline CDR1 SGHAT, CDR2 FQNNGV. The CDR3 spans 16 residues. The ends were cut back, 5 bases at V and 2 bases at J, with 16 bases in the middle. This chain's CDR3 is CASSNKQGRTYNEQFF. The CDR3 bases are TGTGCCAGCAGCAACAAACAGGGTCGGACCTACAATGAGCAGTTCTTC.

There are a few counts of this clone. The chain recombines TRBV19 with TRBJ1-1, with D perhaps matching TRBD1 (6 bases). There are 14 residues in the CDR3. Trimming took off 2 bases at V and 1 base at J, with 8 bases between the two ends. The germline V gene encodes CDR1 LNHDA and CDR2 SQIVND (reference sequence). CDR3 bases: TGTGCCAGTAGTATACGGGGGCAGAACACTGAAGCTTTCTTT. Its translation: CASSIRGQNTEAFF.

The chain has TRBV7-2 and TRBJ2-5; D unclear. The closer fit of TRBJ2-7 to the DNA end suggests the J call may be wrong. Germline CDR1 is SGHTA and CDR2 is FQGNSA. The CDR3 totals 14 residues. The chain's CDR3 is CASSLAGSTYEQYF. CDR3 sequence (DNA): TGTGCCAGCAGCTTAGCGGGCTCAACCTACGAGCAGTACTTC.

V is TRBV21-1 and J is TRBJ1-1. TRBV21-1 constitutes a pseudogene. The CDR3 loop spans 13 amino acids. CDR3 sequence reads: CASSNGRDDEAFF. In nucleotides, the CDR3 is TGTGCCAGCAGCAATGGAAGGGATGATGAAGCTTTCTTT.

The J gene is TRBJ2-1, the V gene TRBV7-3; TRBD2 matches at 8 bases. J lost 5 bases, V lost 5 bases, and 14 bases had no gene match. The CDR3 has 17 amino acids. Germline lookup yields CDR1 SGHTA and CDR2 FQGTGA. The CDR3 DNA reads TGTGCCAGCAGCCCATCGCCAAGTAGCGGGAAACACAATGAGCAGTTCTTC. It encodes CASSPSPSSGKHNEQFF.

V gene TRBV6-6 combines with J gene TRBJ2-1; D is unclear. The CDR3 consists of 11 residues. V lost 6 bases and J lost 10, with 10 bases in between. Looked up from germline, CDR1 is MNHNY and CDR2 is SVGAGI (reference sequence). As DNA, the CDR3 is TGTGCCAGCAGGGGTGAGTTGGAGCAGTTCTTC. Encoded protein: CASRGELEQFF.

The rearrangement links TRBV20-1 to TRBJ1-2, with TRBD1 matching over 7 bases. Looked up from germline, CDR1 is DFQATT and CDR2 is SNEGSKA (reference sequence). V lost 3 bases and J lost 7; bases outside the gene matches: 2. The CDR3 extends over 11 amino acids. CDR3 residues: CSARRQGGYTF. CDR3 nucleotides: TGCAGTGCTAGGAGACAGGGTGGCTACACCTTC.

The chain recombines TRBV5-4 with TRBJ2-1; 8 nucleotides agree with TRBD2. This CDR3 is built from 15 residues. The germline V gene has CDR1 SGHNT and CDR2 YYREEE (reference sequence). V lost 4 bases and J lost 3; bases outside the gene matches: 6. The CDR3 region has the DNA TGTGCCAGCAGCCTACTAGCGGTACTCTACAATGAGCAGTTCTTC. This codes for CASSLLAVLYNEQFF. Looking up the rest from reference TRBV5-4 and TRBJ2-1 gives the full variable domain: ETGVTQSPTHLIKTRGQQVTLRCSSQSGHNTVSWYQQALGQGPQFIFQYYREEENGRGNFPPRFSGLQFPNYSSELNVNALELDDSALYLCASSLLAVLYNEQFFGPGTRLTVL.

The chain uses TRBV4-1 and TRBJ1-4, with 10 positions matching TRBD1. The CDR3 has 17 amino acids. The trim removed 0 bases at V and 8 bases at J, leaving 9 bases unmatched. CDR1 and CDR2 from the germline V gene are MGHRA and YSYEKL. The CDR3 loop reads CASSQDWGQGYNEKLFF. The DNA of the CDR3 is TGCGCCAGCAGCCAAGATTGGGGACAGGGGTATAACGAAAAACTGTTTTTT.

The genes are TRBV10-3 and TRBJ1-1, with D tentatively TRBD1 (5 bases). The CDR3 has 14 residues. Germline CDR1 and CDR2: ENHRY and SYGVKD. The ends were cut back, 3 bases at V and 1 base at J, with 9 bases in the middle. The CDR3 here is CAISEMGTNTEAFF. The CDR3 DNA sequence: TGTGCCATCAGTGAAATGGGGACGAACACTGAAGCTTTCTTT.

This chain links TRBV5-4 with TRBJ2-3, with unresolved D. Trimming pared 0 bases from V and 5 bases from J, leaving 13 bases between. This CDR3 has 15 amino acids. The germline V gene encodes CDR1 SGHNT and CDR2 YYREEE (reference sequence). The CDR3 reads CASSLGLGSEDTQYF. The CDR3 DNA is TGTGCCAGCAGCTTGGGCCTCGGATCCGAAGATACGCAGTATTTT.

Only a few counts were recorded for this clone. The rearrangement uses TRBV2 and TRBJ1-5; D is unresolved. Between the trimmed V and J ends, which lost 4 bases and 11 bases, there was a span of 6 bases. The CDR3 runs to 10 residues. CDR1 is SNHLY and CDR2 is FYNNEI in the germline V gene. The CDR3 DNA follows: TGTGCCAGCAGTGGGTCGGCCCAGCATTTT. This encodes CASSGSAQHF.

This chain links TRBV27 with TRBJ1-1; tentatively, D is TRBD1 (6 bases). The CDR3 has 13 residues. CDR1 and CDR2 (germline): MNHEY, SMNVEV (reference sequence). V lost 1 base and J 4 bases, leaving 7 bases between the germline ends. CDR3 DNA: TGTGCCAGCAGTTTATACAGGGCCACTGAAGCTTTCTTT. Amino acids: CASSLYRATEAFF.

In DNA, the CDR3 is TGTGCCAGCAGCGACAAGGCGGGAGGGTGGGAGCTGTTTTTT. Residues: CASSDKAGGWELFF. V usage is TRBV11-3 and J usage is TRBJ2-2; 9 nucleotides align to TRBD2. Per germline, CDR1 SGHNT and CDR2 YENEEA. The CDR3 spans 14 residues. The J segment lost 9 bases and the V segment lost 5 bases, leaving 7 bases of the junction unmatched.

This clone appeared a single time. The gene calls are TRBV30 and TRBJ1-3; D ambiguous. V dropped 0 bases and J dropped 5 bases, with 8 bases sitting between them. This CDR3 has 13 residues. CDR1 is GTSNPN, CDR2 SVGIG, per germline (reference sequence). DNA for the CDR3: TGTGCCTGGAGTGTCGGGCCTCGAAACACCATATATTTT. Its protein product is CAWSVGPRNTIYF. Based on the CDR3 plus reference TRBV30 and TRBJ1-3, the full variable domain is SQTIHQWPATLVQPVGSPLSLECTVEGTSNPNLYWYRQAAGRGLQLLFYSVGIGQISSEVPQNLSASRPQDRQFILSSKKLLLSDSGFYLCAWSVGPRNTIYFGEGSWLTVV.

V is TRBV6-1 and J is TRBJ2-7; perhaps TRBD2 as D (5 bases). Germline CDR1 reads MNHNS; CDR2 reads SASEGT. V dropped 6 bases and J dropped 2 bases, with 8 bases sitting between them. CDR3 length: 12 amino acids. CDR3: CASSGVAYEQYF. The CDR3 DNA sequence: TGTGCCAGCAGCGGGGTAGCCTACGAGCAGTACTTC.

V is TRBV2 and J is TRBJ2-5, with D possibly matching TRBD1 (6 bases). Trimming removed 3 bases from V and 5 bases from J, with 19 bases in between. Germline CDR1 is SNHLY and CDR2 is FYNNEI. The CDR3 length is 16 residues. CDR3 sequence reads: CASSDVRQGLRETQYF. The CDR3 coding sequence is TGTGCCAGCAGTGACGTGAGGCAGGGGTTAAGGGAGACCCAGTACTTC.

This clone was counted a few times. The J gene is TRBJ2-2, the V gene TRBV11-3; D perhaps matches TRBD1 (5 bases). The germline V gene encodes CDR1 SGHNT and CDR2 YENEEA. Trimming shortened V by 2 bases and J by 3 bases, and 10 bases separated the two germline ends. The CDR3 runs to 15 residues. The CDR3 sequence: CASSLQGVDTGELFF. For the CDR3, the DNA is TGTGCCAGCAGCTTACAGGGCGTAGACACCGGGGAGCTGTTTTTT. The variable domain in full, completed from reference TRBV11-3 and TRBJ2-2, reads EAGVVQSPRYKIIEKKQPVAFWCNPISGHNTLYWYLQNLGQGPELLIRYENEEAVDDSQLPKDRFSAERLKGVDSTLKIQPAELGDSAVYLCASSLQGVDTGELFFGEGSRLTVL.

This clone was counted a single time. The genes are TRBV11-2 and TRBJ1-4, with 10 bases matching TRBD1. The germline CDR1 and CDR2 sequences are SGHAT and FQNNGV. V dropped 5 bases and J dropped 7; count of bases not matched to a gene: 7. The CDR3 consists of 15 residues. The CDR3 reads CASSPRQGAGEKLFF. The DNA for the CDR3 is TGTGCCAGCAGCCCTCGACAGGGGGCCGGTGAAAAACTGTTTTTT.

The chain uses TRBV7-8 and TRBJ2-3; TRBD2 aligns across 12 bases. Germline V lookup: CDR1 SGHVS, CDR2 FQNEAQ. V was clipped by 5 bases and J by 2 bases; unmatched bases: 5. This CDR3 has 16 residues. The CDR3, as DNA: TGTGCCAGCAGCCTCCTAGCGGGAGGGGCCACAGATACGCAGTATTTT. It specifies CASSLLAGGATDTQYF.

The CDR3 loop is CASSLDGYNEKLFF. CDR3 nucleotide sequence: TGCGCCAGCAGCTTGGATGGTTATAATGAAAAACTGTTTTTT. The chain combines TRBV5-1 with TRBJ1-4; D not certain. This CDR3 spans 14 amino acids. Germline lookup yields CDR1 SGHRS and CDR2 YFSETQ. The V end lost 0 bases, the J end lost 4 bases, and 7 bases lay between the germline ends.

CDR3 in amino acids: CASSPGNSPTNEKLFF. Written as DNA, the CDR3 is TGTGCCAGCTCACCCGGCAACTCCCCAACTAATGAAAAACTGTTTTTT. This sequence joins TRBV18 and TRBJ1-4; D gene unclear. Looked up from germline, CDR1 is KGHSH and CDR2 is LQKENI. V was pared by 3 bases and J by 0 bases, with 11 bases between. The CDR3 length is 16 residues. The whole variable domain, filled in from reference TRBV18 and TRBJ1-4, reads NAGVMQNPRHLVRRRGQEARLRCSPMKGHSHVYWYRQLPEEGLKFMVYLQKENIIDESGMPKERFSAEFPKEGPSILRIQQVVRGDSAAYFCASSPGNSPTNEKLFFGSGTQLSVL.

The CDR3 protein is CAWSMGTATTEYF. CDR3 sequence (DNA): TGTGCCTGGTCCATGGGAACAGCTACTACGGAGTACTTC. The J gene is TRBJ2-7, the V gene TRBV30, with D unclear. The V gene lost 5 bases and the J gene lost 11 bases, with 22 bases spanning the gap. Germline CDR1 GTSNPN, CDR2 SVGIG (reference sequence). The CDR3 has 13 residues.

This clone was seen a handful of times. The rearrangement uses TRBV6-5 and TRBJ1-4; D possibly corresponds to TRBD1 (6 bases). V lost 2 bases, J lost 8 bases, and 12 bases lay in between. The length of the CDR3 is 14 residues. Germline-derived CDR1 and CDR2 are MNHEY and SVGAGI. The CDR3 DNA reads as TGTGCCAGCAGTTACGGCAGGGGTAGCGAAAAACTGTTTTTT. Encoded protein: CASSYGRGSEKLFF.

The chain is built from TRBV6-1 and TRBJ2-4; the D gene is possibly TRBD2 (5 bases). CDR1 is MNHNS, CDR2 SASEGT, per germline. V lost 3 bases to trimming and J lost 2 bases, with 17 bases between them. This CDR3 region has 17 residues. CDR3 nucleotide sequence: TGTGCCAGCAGTGAGGATCCGCACCGGGATCCCAAAAACATTCAGTACTTC. Amino acids: CASSEDPHRDPKNIQYF.

The rearrangement joins TRBV7-9 to TRBJ2-2; TRBD1 matches at 7 bases. Trimming took 7 bases from V and 0 from J; bases not matched to a gene: 5. The CDR3 is made up of 15 amino acids. Germline V gives CDR1 SEHNR, CDR2 FQNEAQ (reference sequence). CDR3 residues: CASTRQGSNTGELFF. The CDR3 DNA is TGTGCCAGCACTAGACAGGGCTCGAACACCGGGGAGCTGTTTTTT.

The chain couples TRBV4-1 to TRBJ2-7, with TRBD1 identical over 9 bases. The ends lost 3 bases at V and 2 bases at J; junction bases unmatched: 5. Germline V gives CDR1 MGHRA, CDR2 YSYEKL. The CDR3 runs 15 residues. This CDR3 reads CASSHPGQGTYEQYF. The CDR3 bases are TGCGCCAGCAGCCACCCGGGACAGGGCACCTACGAGCAGTACTTC.